Presented here are 19 T cell receptor beta chains from one specimen sequenced in a study of blood T cell repertoires in COVID-19. Repertoires were generated with immunoSEQ multiplex PCR, while TCRdb's copy carries only in-frame clones and drops some. The sample yields 30,000 to 50,000 clones, approximately 84% seen once. Source material: peripheral blood. Receptor source: a man aged 50-59 years with active or convalescent COVID-19.

The V call is TRBV21-1, the J call TRBJ1-5. TRBV21-1 is described as a pseudogene. The CDR3 extends over 14 amino acids. The CDR3 reads CASSKFWEAQPQHF. The CDR3 region has the DNA TGTGCCAGCAGCAAATTCTGGGAGGCTCAGCCCCAGCATTTT.

This clone was detected only a few times. CDR3 coding DNA: TGCGCCAGCAGCTTGGAACCAGGGAGCACAGATACGCAGTATTTT. As protein: CASSLEPGSTDTQYF. This chain links TRBV5-1 with TRBJ2-3, with D possibly TRBD1 on 5 matching bases. The ends were cut back, 0 bases at V and 0 bases at J, with 8 bases in the middle. Per germline, CDR1 SGHRS and CDR2 YFSETQ. The CDR3 contains 15 residues.

The chain recombines TRBV19 with TRBJ1-2; D remains ambiguous. Germline CDR1 reads LNHDA; CDR2 reads SQIVND (reference sequence). Trimming took off 5 bases at V and 1 base at J, with 5 bases between the two ends. The CDR3 is made up of 12 amino acids. The CDR3 sequence is CASSFINYGYTF. In DNA, the CDR3 is TGTGCCAGTAGTTTCATTAACTATGGCTACACCTTC.

The gene calls are TRBV5-1 and TRBJ2-6; D is perhaps TRBD1 (6 bases). The CDR3 sequence is 16 residues long. CDR1 and CDR2 (germline): SGHRS, YFSETQ. V was cut by 1 base and J by 2 bases, with 10 bases left in between. The CDR3: CASSLLSGAGANVLTF. In DNA, the CDR3 is TGCGCCAGCAGCTTGCTCTCAGGGGCTGGGGCCAACGTCCTGACTTTC. The complete variable domain, with remaining parts taken from reference TRBV5-1 and TRBJ2-6, reads KAGVTQTPRYLIKTRGQQVTLSCSPISGHRSVSWYQQTPGQGLQFLFEYFSETQRNKGNFPGRFSGRQFSNSRSEMNVSTLELGDSALYLCASSLLSGAGANVLTFGAGSRLTVL.

V gene TRBV5-6 combines with J gene TRBJ1-5, with TRBD1 matching over 7 bases. The CDR3 extends over 15 amino acids. CDR1 is SGHDT, CDR2 YYEEEE, per germline. The junction had 6 bases not matched to a gene; V was cut back by 4 bases and J by 2 bases. In nucleotides, the CDR3 is TGTGCCAGCAGCGAGGGGGCGACAGGCAATCAGCCCCAGCATTTT. Translation: CASSEGATGNQPQHF.

The chain carries TRBV11-2 and TRBJ1-1; 8 nucleotides match TRBD1. Losses at the gene ends were 9 bases for V and 1 base for J; bases not matched to a gene: 19. The germline CDR1 and CDR2 sequences are SGHAT and FQNNGV. The CDR3 is 18 amino acids. The CDR3 DNA follows: TGTGCCAGTAGCGTCAGGCCAGGGGGCAGGCCGACGAACACTGAAGCTTTCTTT. Its protein is CASSVRPGGRPTNTEAFF.

This clone was observed a single time. The J gene is TRBJ1-1, the V gene TRBV28, with 10 bases identical to TRBD1. Trimming at V came to 5 bases and at J to 5 bases, leaving 5 bases not matched to a gene. This CDR3 is 14 amino acids long. Germline V gives CDR1 MDHEN, CDR2 SYDVKM. The CDR3 reads CASSTRTGGTEAFF. Here the CDR3 DNA reads TGTGCCAGCAGTACAAGGACAGGGGGGACTGAAGCTTTCTTT.

The chain is built from TRBV5-6 and TRBJ2-7; TRBD1 might be the D (6 bases). Germline CDR1 reads SGHDT; CDR2 reads YYEEEE. The CDR3 contains 15 residues. Deletions cut 1 base from V and 4 bases from J, with 15 bases between. This CDR3 is CASSLSQGLFYEQYF. The CDR3 nucleotides are TGTGCCAGCAGCTTGTCACAGGGCTTATTTTACGAGCAGTACTTC.

This chain links TRBV2 with TRBJ1-5; D gene unclear. Germline-derived CDR1 and CDR2 are SNHLY and FYNNEI. The length of the CDR3 is 14 residues. V lost 6 bases to trimming and J lost 1 base, with 10 bases between them. The CDR3, as DNA: TGTGCCAGCAGGGCGGGCCTCAGCAATCAGCCCCAGCATTTT. Its protein is CASRAGLSNQPQHF. The variable domain in full, with the rest retrieved from reference TRBV2 and TRBJ1-5, is EPEVTQTPSHQVTQMGQEVILRCVPISNHLYFYWYRQILGQKVEFLVSFYNNEISEKSEIFDDQFSVERPDGSNFTLKIRSTKLEDSAMYFCASRAGLSNQPQHFGDGTRLSIL.

The chain has TRBV7-3 and TRBJ1-1; possibly TRBD1 for D (6 bases). V was cut by 5 bases and J by 5 bases, with 15 bases left in between. This CDR3 spans 14 amino acids. Looked up from germline, CDR1 is SGHTA and CDR2 is FQGTGA. The CDR3 region is CASSPQGGGTEAFF. The CDR3 DNA is TGTGCCAGCAGCCCCCAAGGGGGAGGGACTGAAGCTTTCTTT.

The V gene is TRBV24-1, the J gene TRBJ2-1, with 8 bases lining up with TRBD1. The CDR3 is made up of 14 amino acids. Per the germline V gene, CDR1 is KGHDR and CDR2 is SFDVKD. V was clipped by 6 bases and J by 10 bases; unmatched bases: 10. CDR3 nucleotide sequence: TGTGCCACCAGTTTAGGGCAGGGGGCGAGGGAGCAGTTCTTC. It specifies CATSLGQGAREQFF.

The gene calls are TRBV5-1 and TRBJ2-3, with a weak D call TRBD2 (5 bases). This CDR3 has 13 amino acids. Trimming pared 7 bases from V and 0 bases from J, leaving 9 bases between. Germline loops: CDR1 SGHRS, CDR2 YFSETQ. The CDR3 nucleotides are TGCGCCAGCGGGGAGTTTAGCACAGATACGCAGTATTTT. Protein sequence: CASGEFSTDTQYF.

The chain recombines TRBV7-9 with TRBJ2-5, with 9 bases fitting TRBD2. J was trimmed by 4 bases and V by 7 bases; bases with no gene match: 10. The CDR3 has 15 amino acids. Germline V CDR1 and CDR2: SEHNR, FQNEAQ (reference sequence). CDR3 residues: CASTAASGVVETQYF. CDR3 DNA: TGTGCCAGCACTGCAGCTAGCGGGGTCGTAGAGACCCAGTACTTC. The full variable domain, its missing parts supplied by reference TRBV7-9 and TRBJ2-5, is DTGVSQNPRHKITKRGQNVTFRCDPISEHNRLYWYRQTLGQGPEFLTYFQNEAQLEKSRLLSDRFSAERPKGSFSTLEIQRTEQGDSAMYLCASTAASGVVETQYFGPGTRLLVL.

This clone has a handful of counts. The chain joins TRBV19 to TRBJ1-5; D gene ambiguous. V shed 6 bases and J shed 4 bases, with 4 bases lying between them. The length of the CDR3 is 11 residues. Germline loops: CDR1 LNHDA, CDR2 SQIVND (reference sequence). CDR3 DNA: TGTGCCAGTAGCGGGAATCAGCCCCAGCATTTT. As protein: CASSGNQPQHF. Variable domain in full (rest from reference TRBV19 and TRBJ1-5): DGGITQSPKYLFRKEGQNVTLSCEQNLNHDAMYWYRQDPGQGLRLIYYSQIVNDFQKGDIAEGYSVSREKKESFPLTVTSAQKNPTAFYLCASSGNQPQHFGDGTRLSIL.

This chain joins TRBV21-1 and TRBJ1-4; the table gives TRBD1 as D, unverified against the DNA. TRBV21-1 counts as a pseudogene. This CDR3 is 17 amino acids long. The CDR3 loop reads CASSTRRGQGTNEKLFF. The CDR3 DNA follows: TGTGCCAGCAGCACGAGGAGGGGACAGGGAACTAATGAAAAACTGTTTTTT.

The rearrangement links TRBV5-4 to TRBJ2-7; 9 bases are shared with TRBD1. The CDR3 is made up of 13 amino acids. CDR1 is SGHNT, CDR2 YYREEE, per germline (reference sequence). V lost 5 bases to trimming and J lost 5 bases; unmatched junction nucleotides: 5. CDR3 loop: CASSMDRGNEQYF. In DNA form, the CDR3 reads TGTGCCAGCAGTATGGACAGGGGCAACGAGCAGTACTTC.

The chain uses TRBV7-9 and TRBJ2-7; 7 bases agree with TRBD1. The CDR3 runs to 14 residues. Germline V gene lookup returns CDR1 SEHNR and CDR2 FQNEAQ (reference sequence). V lost 6 bases, J lost 2 bases, and 7 bases stayed unmatched. This CDR3 is CASSQNRGPYEQYF. The CDR3, as DNA: TGTGCCAGCAGTCAGAACAGGGGCCCCTACGAGCAGTACTTC. The full variable domain, in which reference TRBV7-9 and TRBJ2-7 provide the parts outside the CDR3, is DTGVSQNPRHKITKRGQNVTFRCDPISEHNRLYWYRQTLGQGPEFLTYFQNEAQLEKSRLLSDRFSAERPKGSFSTLEIQRTEQGDSAMYLCASSQNRGPYEQYFGPGTRLTVT.

The chain combines TRBV19 with TRBJ2-1; tentative D call: TRBD1 (5 bases). Germline V gives CDR1 LNHDA, CDR2 SQIVND (reference sequence). There are 12 residues in the CDR3. Trimming removed 7 bases from V and 5 bases from J, with 9 bases in between. CDR3 DNA sequence: TGTGCCAGTACCAGGGCGAACAATGAGCAGTTCTTC. Encoded protein: CASTRANNEQFF. Variable domain in full (rest from reference TRBV19 and TRBJ2-1): DGGITQSPKYLFRKEGQNVTLSCEQNLNHDAMYWYRQDPGQGLRLIYYSQIVNDFQKGDIAEGYSVSREKKESFPLTVTSAQKNPTAFYLCASTRANNEQFFGPGTRLTVL.

This clone was found a few times. The V gene is TRBV5-1, the J gene TRBJ1-3; unclear D gene. Trimming removed 4 bases at V and 0 bases at J, with 17 bases between. Germline V gene data show CDR1 as SGHRS and CDR2 as YFSETQ. This CDR3 comprises 17 residues. CDR3 nucleotides: TGCGCCAGCAGCCCCAAAATCTTTGATAGCTCTGGAAACACCATATATTTT. It translates to CASSPKIFDSSGNTIYF. The variable domain in full, completed from reference TRBV5-1 and TRBJ1-3, reads KAGVTQTPRYLIKTRGQQVTLSCSPISGHRSVSWYQQTPGQGLQFLFEYFSETQRNKGNFPGRFSGRQFSNSRSEMNVSTLELGDSALYLCASSPKIFDSSGNTIYFGEGSWLTVV.